This T cell receptor (beta chain) is drawn from a study of monozygotic twins with inflammatory bowel disease. Germline V gene lookup returns CDR1 DFQATT and CDR2 SNEGSKA (reference sequence). The CDR3 contains 17 residues. TCRdb reprocessed the 5' RACE reads, keeping one entry per CDR3 protein, no DNA. The listing contains approximately 160,000 distinct CDR3 sequences. The sample comprised blood. The TCR sequence derives from a human donor with ulcerative colitis or Crohn's disease, or a healthy co-twin of an affected twin (not recorded which). The chain joins TRBV20-1 to TRBJ2-7; TCRdb's assignment of TRBD2 cannot be checked, as there is no DNA. The CDR3 reads CRQEGTGRLAGFYEQYF.